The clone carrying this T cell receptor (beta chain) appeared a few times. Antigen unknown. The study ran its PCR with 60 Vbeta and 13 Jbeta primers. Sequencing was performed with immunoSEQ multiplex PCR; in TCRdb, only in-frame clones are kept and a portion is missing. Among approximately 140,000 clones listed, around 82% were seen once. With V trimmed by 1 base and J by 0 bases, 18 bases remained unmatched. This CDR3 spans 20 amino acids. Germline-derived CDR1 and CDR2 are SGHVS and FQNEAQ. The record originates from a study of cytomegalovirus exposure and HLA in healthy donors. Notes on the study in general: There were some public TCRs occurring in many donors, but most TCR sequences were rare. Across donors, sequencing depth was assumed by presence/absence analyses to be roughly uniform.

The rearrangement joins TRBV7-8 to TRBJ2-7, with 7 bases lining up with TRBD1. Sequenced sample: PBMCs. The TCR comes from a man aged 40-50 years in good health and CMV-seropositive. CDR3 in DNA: TGTGCCAGCAGCTTAGTGATCTTGCCGCCGGGACAGAAAAGCTCCTACGAGCAGTACTTC. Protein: CASSLVILPPGQKSSYEQYF.